This T cell receptor beta chain was recovered during a study of spatial heterogeneity in lung cancer. Study context: More than nine raw reads, on average, carried each unique TCR and UMI combination.

All TCR cDNA molecules were individually tagged with a unique molecular identifier. Via MiXCR, TCRdb re-called the 5' RACE reads, giving one row per CDR3 protein. The repertoire holds 40,000 to 55,000 distinct CDR3 sequences, with about 13% as singletons. This clonotype has just a few counts. No antigen is known for it. The time point was: sample taken at primary tumor resection. Frozen PBMC, nontumor lung or tumor provided whole RNA, which was sequenced unsorted. Trimming cost V 8 bases and J 0 bases, with 19 bases left between them. This CDR3 region has 17 residues. Germline assignment: CDR1 KGHSH and CDR2 LQKENI. Study outcomes and limitations: Blood contained ubiquitous expanded tumor TCRs more at resection than at follow-up.

This specimen was PBMCs, taken at surgery. The chain couples TRBV18 to TRBJ2-2, with D tentatively TRBD1 (5 bases). The source is a male donor with early-stage non-small cell lung cancer. CDR3 residues: CASITRQKGANTGELFF. The CDR3 bases are TGTGCCAGCATCACCAGACAGAAAGGGGCGAACACCGGGGAGCTGTTTTTT.